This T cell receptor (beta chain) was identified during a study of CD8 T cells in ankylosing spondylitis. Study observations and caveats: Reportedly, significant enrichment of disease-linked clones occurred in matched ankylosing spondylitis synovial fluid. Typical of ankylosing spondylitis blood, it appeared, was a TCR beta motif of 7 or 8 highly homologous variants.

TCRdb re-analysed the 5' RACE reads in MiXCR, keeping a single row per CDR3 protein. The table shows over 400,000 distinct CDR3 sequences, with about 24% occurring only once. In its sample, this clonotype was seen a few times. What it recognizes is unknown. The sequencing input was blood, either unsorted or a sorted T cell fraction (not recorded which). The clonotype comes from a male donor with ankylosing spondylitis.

The CDR3 sequence: CASSEPPLAVQGGELFF. DNA of the CDR3: TGTGCCAGCAGTGAACCCCCCCTGGCGGTCCAGGGCGGGGAGCTGTTTTTT. The V call is TRBV25-1, the J call TRBJ2-2; D might be TRBD1 (5 bases). There are 17 residues in the CDR3. V lost 2 bases to trimming and J lost 7 bases, with 20 bases between them. Looked up from germline, CDR1 is MGHDK and CDR2 is SYGVNS.